This T cell receptor (beta chain) was profiled in a study of blood T cell repertoires in COVID-19. The CDR3 has 18 residues. Germline V gene sequence: CDR1 SGHVS, CDR2 FQNEAQ. Trimming pared 1 base from V and 0 bases from J, leaving 13 bases between. Sequencing was performed with immunoSEQ multiplex PCR; in TCRdb, only in-frame clones are kept and a portion is missing. The repertoire has under 85,000 clones, around four fifths of them found once; the top ten carry around 5%. The rearrangement joins TRBV7-8 to TRBJ2-6; D uncertain. Sequencing was performed on peripheral blood. This receptor was identified in a man in his fifties or sixties with active COVID-19. The CDR3 region has the DNA TGTGCCAGCAGCTTAGTGGCGGTGAGGTACTCTGGGGCCAACGTCCTGACTTTC. Protein product: CASSLVAVRYSGANVLTF.